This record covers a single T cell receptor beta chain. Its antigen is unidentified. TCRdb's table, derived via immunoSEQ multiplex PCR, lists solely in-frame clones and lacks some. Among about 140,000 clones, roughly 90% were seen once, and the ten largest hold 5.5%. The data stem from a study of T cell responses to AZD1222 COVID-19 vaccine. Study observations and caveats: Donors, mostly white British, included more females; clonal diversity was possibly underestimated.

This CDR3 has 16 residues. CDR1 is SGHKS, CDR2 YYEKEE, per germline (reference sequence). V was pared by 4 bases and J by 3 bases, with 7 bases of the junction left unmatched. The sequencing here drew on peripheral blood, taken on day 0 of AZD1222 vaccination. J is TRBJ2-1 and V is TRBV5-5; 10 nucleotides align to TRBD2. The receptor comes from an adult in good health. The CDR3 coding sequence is TGTGCCAGCAGCCTAGTCTCTAGCGGGGGCTACAATGAGCAGTTCTTC. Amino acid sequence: CASSLVSSGGYNEQFF. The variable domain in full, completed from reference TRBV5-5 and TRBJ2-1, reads DAGVTQSPTHLIKTRGQQVTLRCSPISGHKSVSWYQQVLGQGPQFIFQYYEKEERGRGNFPDRFSARQFPNYSSELNVNALLLGDSALYLCASSLVSSGGYNEQFFGPGTRLTVL.